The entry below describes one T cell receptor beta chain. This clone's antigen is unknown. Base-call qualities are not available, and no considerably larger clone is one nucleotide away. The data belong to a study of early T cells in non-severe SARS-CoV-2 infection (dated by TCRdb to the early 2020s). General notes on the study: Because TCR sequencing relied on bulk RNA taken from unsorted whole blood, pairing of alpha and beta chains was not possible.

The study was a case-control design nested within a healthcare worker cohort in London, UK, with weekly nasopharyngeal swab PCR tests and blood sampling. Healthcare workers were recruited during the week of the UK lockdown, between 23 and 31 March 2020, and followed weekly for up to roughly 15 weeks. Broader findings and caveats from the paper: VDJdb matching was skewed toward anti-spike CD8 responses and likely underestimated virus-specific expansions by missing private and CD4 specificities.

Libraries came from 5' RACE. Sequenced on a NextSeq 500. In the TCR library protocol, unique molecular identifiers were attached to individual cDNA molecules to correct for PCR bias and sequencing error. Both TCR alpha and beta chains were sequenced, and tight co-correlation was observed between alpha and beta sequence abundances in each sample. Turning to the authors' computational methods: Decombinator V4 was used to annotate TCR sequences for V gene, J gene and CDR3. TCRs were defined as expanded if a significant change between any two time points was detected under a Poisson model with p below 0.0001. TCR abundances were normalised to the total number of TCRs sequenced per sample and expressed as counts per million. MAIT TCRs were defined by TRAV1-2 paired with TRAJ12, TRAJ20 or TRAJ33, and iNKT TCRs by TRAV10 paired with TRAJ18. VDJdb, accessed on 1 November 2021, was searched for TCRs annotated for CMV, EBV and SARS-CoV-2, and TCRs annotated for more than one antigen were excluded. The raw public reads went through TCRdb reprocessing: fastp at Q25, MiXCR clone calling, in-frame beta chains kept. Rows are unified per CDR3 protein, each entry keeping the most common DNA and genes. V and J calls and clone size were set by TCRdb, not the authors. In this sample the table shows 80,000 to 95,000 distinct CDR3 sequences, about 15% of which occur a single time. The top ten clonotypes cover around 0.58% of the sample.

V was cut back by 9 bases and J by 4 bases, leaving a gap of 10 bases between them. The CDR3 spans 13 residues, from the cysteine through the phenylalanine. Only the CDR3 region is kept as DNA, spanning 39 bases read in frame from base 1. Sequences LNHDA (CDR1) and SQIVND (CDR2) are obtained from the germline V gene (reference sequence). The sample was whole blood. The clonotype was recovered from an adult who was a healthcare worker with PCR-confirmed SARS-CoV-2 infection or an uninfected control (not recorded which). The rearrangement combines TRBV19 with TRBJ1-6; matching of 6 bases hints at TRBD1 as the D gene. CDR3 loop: CASRDKYNSPLHF. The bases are TGTGCCAGCCGGGACAAGTATAATTCACCCCTCCACTTT.